This TCR beta chain is from a study of T-cell reconstitution after alpha-beta-depleted transplantation in children. Researchers prepared the TCRbeta library using unique molecular identifiers, the study reports. In TCRdb, the PCR reads were re-called with MiXCR into one record per CDR3 protein. The sample yields about 610,000 distinct CDR3 sequences, over 9.5% seen once. The V and J ends lost 3 bases and 6 bases, in that order; junction bases with no gene match: 9. CDR1 is LNHDA, CDR2 SQIVND, per germline (reference sequence). The CDR3 runs to 17 residues. The sample in question was PBMCs from the stem cell graft donor, obtained from the stem cell graft. This sequence was found in a human donor who donated a stem cell graft to a child with acute myeloid leukemia. The J gene is TRBJ2-2, the V gene TRBV19; 11 bases match TRBD1. The CDR3 bases are TGTGCCAGTAGTATGGACAGGGGGCAAGCAGGCGCCGGGGAGCTGTTTTTT. This gives the protein CASSMDRGQAGAGELFF.